A single sample gave rise to the 21 T cell receptor beta chains below, sequenced in a study of control samples from healthy donors and cancer patients. Assay used: immunoSEQ multiplex PCR; TCRdb lists only in-frame clones, some missing. Among about 120,000 clones listed, 88% were seen once. The sample comprised blood. These receptors came from a woman in her 70s in good health.

The chain recombines TRBV3-1 (or the pseudogene TRBV3-2) with TRBJ1-2; D remains ambiguous. The CDR3 covers 13 residues. The germline V and J ends were trimmed by 5 bases and 8 bases, with 15 bases remaining between them. Per the germline V gene, CDR1 is LGHDT and CDR2 is YNNKEL (reference sequence). CDR3 DNA: TGTGCCAGCAGCTCTACTGTGGCTGGCGGCTACACCTTC. Protein sequence: CASSSTVAGGYTF.

As to this clone: This sample includes further DNA sequences coding for the same CDR3. V and J are TRBV6-5 and TRBJ2-5, with unresolved D. V lost 8 bases to trimming and J lost 5 bases, with 9 bases between them. The CDR3 has 11 residues. Per the germline V gene, CDR1 is MNHEY and CDR2 is SVGAGI. The CDR3: CASSIGETQYF. The DNA of the CDR3 is TGTGCCAGCTCGATAGGGGAGACCCAGTACTTC.

The chain carries TRBV15 and TRBJ1-5; D is unclear. CDR1 and CDR2 (germline): LNHNV, YYDKDF (reference sequence). The CDR3 has 14 residues. Trimming pared 0 bases from V and 5 bases from J, leaving 8 bases between. The CDR3 DNA is TGTGCCACCAGCAGAGAAGGCCCACATCAGCCCCAGCATTTT. It is translated as CATSREGPHQPQHF.

Of note for this clone: The junction and the germline gene differ at one end; a read error may be behind it. The J gene is TRBJ1-1, the V gene TRBV5-8; D may be TRBD1 (5 bases). This CDR3 spans 13 amino acids. Germline CDR1 and CDR2: SGHTS and YDEGEE. CDR3 in DNA: TGTGCCAGCAGGTGGGGACGGAACCCTGAAGCTTTCTTT. Protein: CASRWGRNPEAFF.

The J gene is TRBJ1-3, the V gene TRBV5-4, with D hard to call. This CDR3 region has 15 residues. Trimming left V 0 bases short and J 0 bases short, with 7 bases between. Germline V gene sequence: CDR1 SGHNT, CDR2 YYREEE (reference sequence). For the CDR3, the DNA is TGTGCCAGCAGCTTGGGGGGAGCCTCTGGAAACACCATATATTTT. As protein: CASSLGGASGNTIYF.

V is TRBV4-3 and J is TRBJ2-2; D gene unclear. CDR3 size: 13 residues. V shed 1 base and J shed 8 bases, with 8 bases lying between them. Germline V CDR1 and CDR2: LGHNA, YSLEER. CDR3 bases: TGCGCCAGCAGCCAAGCACCAGCTGGGGAGCTGTTTTTT. It yields the protein CASSQAPAGELFF.

This clone was seen a single time. This chain joins TRBV5-4 and TRBJ1-2; no definite D call. V was trimmed by 3 bases and J by 0 bases, leaving 9 bases between them. Germline lookup yields CDR1 SGHNT and CDR2 YYREEE (reference sequence). The CDR3 is made up of 14 amino acids. Here the CDR3 reads CASSSGLANYGYTF. The CDR3 DNA reads TGTGCCAGCAGCTCAGGACTAGCTAACTATGGCTACACCTTC. Full variable domain (missing parts from reference TRBV5-4 and TRBJ1-2): ETGVTQSPTHLIKTRGQQVTLRCSSQSGHNTVSWYQQALGQGPQFIFQYYREEENGRGNFPPRFSGLQFPNYSSELNVNALELDDSALYLCASSSGLANYGYTFGSGTRLTVV.

For this clone: Other DNA variants within this sample encode the same CDR3. V gene TRBV5-1 combines with J gene TRBJ1-3; 7 positions match TRBD1. Germline values: CDR1 SGHRS, CDR2 YFSETQ. The CDR3 runs to 15 residues. After removal of 3 bases from V and 0 bases from J, the junction contained 3 bases not matched to a gene. The CDR3 region has the DNA TGCGCCAGCAGCTCTACAGGGGACTCTGGAAACACCATATATTTT. Encoded protein: CASSSTGDSGNTIYF. The whole variable domain, remainder taken from reference TRBV5-1 and TRBJ1-3, is KAGVTQTPRYLIKTRGQQVTLSCSPISGHRSVSWYQQTPGQGLQFLFEYFSETQRNKGNFPGRFSGRQFSNSRSEMNVSTLELGDSALYLCASSSTGDSGNTIYFGEGSWLTVV.

This chain joins TRBV15 and TRBJ2-7; no clear D gene. Looked up from germline, CDR1 is LNHNV and CDR2 is YYDKDF (reference sequence). Trimming left V 1 base short and J 5 bases short, with 12 bases between. The CDR3 length is 14 residues. CDR3 sequence reads: CATSRGANANEQYF. DNA for the CDR3: TGTGCCACCAGCAGAGGGGCCAACGCCAACGAGCAGTACTTC. Full variable domain (missing parts from reference TRBV15 and TRBJ2-7): DAMVIQNPRYQVTQFGKPVTLSCSQTLNHNVMYWYQQKSSQAPKLLFHYYDKDFNNEADTPDNFQSRRPNTSFCFLDIRSPGLGDTAMYLCATSRGANANEQYFGPGTRLTVT.

This chain links TRBV5-4 with TRBJ1-1; D call uncertain. Germline CDR1 SGHNT, CDR2 YYREEE (reference sequence). This CDR3 comprises 15 residues. Trimming took 0 bases from V and 2 from J, leaving 11 bases between them. The CDR3 sequence is CASSLGNRDNTEAFF. For the CDR3, the DNA is TGTGCCAGCAGCTTGGGAAACAGAGATAACACTGAAGCTTTCTTT.

In this sample, this clone turned up a few times. The V call is TRBV6-2 or TRBV6-3, the J call TRBJ2-7; 8 bases agree with TRBD1. Germline values: CDR1 MNHEY, CDR2 SVGEGT. The CDR3 extends over 12 amino acids. V shed 1 base and J 10 bases; nucleotides not matched to a gene: 3. Here the CDR3 reads CASSYLGQEQYF. The CDR3 region has the DNA TGTGCCAGCAGTTACTTGGGACAGGAACAGTACTTC.

V usage is TRBV7-6 and J usage is TRBJ1-6; perhaps TRBD1 as D (5 bases). V lost 1 base, J lost 5 bases, and 6 bases lay in between. Germline values: CDR1 SGHVS, CDR2 FNYEAQ. This CDR3 has 14 amino acids. In DNA form, the CDR3 reads TGTGCCAGCAGCTTAGAGGACAATAATTCACCCCTCCACTTT. This sequence encodes CASSLEDNNSPLHF.

The chain employs TRBV4-2 and TRBJ2-1; D is tentatively TRBD1 or TRBD2 (5 bases each). CDR1 is LGHNA, CDR2 YNFKEQ, per germline. This CDR3 spans 16 amino acids. Trimming shortened V by 1 base and J by 3 bases, and 13 bases separated the two germline ends. CDR3: CASSQVEGPLYNEQFF. DNA of the CDR3: TGTGCCAGCAGCCAAGTTGAGGGACCTCTCTACAATGAGCAGTTCTTC.

This chain joins TRBV4-2 and TRBJ1-5; D is uncertain. The germline V gene encodes CDR1 LGHNA and CDR2 YNFKEQ. The CDR3 sequence is 13 residues long. V lost 3 bases, J lost 4 bases, and 7 bases lay in between. Here the CDR3 reads CASSHDGNQPQHF. For the CDR3, the DNA is TGTGCCAGCAGCCACGACGGGAATCAGCCCCAGCATTTT.

This clone was found a few times. The chain recombines TRBV4-1 with TRBJ1-1, with 7 positions matching TRBD1. There are 16 residues in the CDR3. Germline-derived CDR1 and CDR2 are MGHRA and YSYEKL. V lost 1 base to trimming and J lost 2 bases; unmatched junction nucleotides: 7. The CDR3 coding sequence is TGCGCCAGCAGCCAAGGGGCCGGGACAGAAAACACTGAAGCTTTCTTT. It codes for CASSQGAGTENTEAFF.

The chain uses TRBV21-1 and TRBJ1-2. TRBV21-1 is an annotated pseudogene. This CDR3 is 15 amino acids long. CDR3 amino acids: CASSKAKGKGYGYTF. In DNA form, the CDR3 reads TGTGCCAGCAGCAAAGCTAAGGGTAAGGGCTATGGCTACACCTTC.

J is TRBJ2-5 and V is TRBV7-2; 7 bases fit TRBD1. The CDR3 is 14 amino acids. Germline CDR1 reads SGHTA; CDR2 reads FQGNSA. V dropped 5 bases and J dropped 5; count of bases not matched to a gene: 8. CDR3 region: CASSTRQGSETQYF. The CDR3 bases are TGTGCCAGCAGCACCCGACAGGGATCGGAGACCCAGTACTTC.

The chain joins TRBV6-6 to TRBJ2-7; D remains ambiguous. The V end was cut by 6 bases, the J end by 6 bases, with 12 bases between. Germline assignment: CDR1 MNHNY and CDR2 SVGAGI (reference sequence). This CDR3 region has 12 residues. The CDR3 DNA is TGTGCCAGCAGCCCGGGCGAATTCGAGCAGTACTTC. Its translation: CASSPGEFEQYF.

The rearrangement uses TRBV10-1 and TRBJ2-2; D gene uncertain. CDR3 length: 14 amino acids. Germline loops: CDR1 WNHNN, CDR2 SYGVQD (reference sequence). The ends were cut back, 0 bases at V and 6 bases at J, with 8 bases in the middle. CDR3 sequence (DNA): TGCGCCAGCAGTGAGTCAAGTGAGGCCGGGGAGCTGTTTTTT. It encodes CASSESSEAGELFF.

The rearrangement links TRBV6-5 to TRBJ2-7; TRBD1 matches 8 bases. This CDR3 comprises 12 residues. Looked up from germline, CDR1 is MNHEY and CDR2 is SVGAGI. J was trimmed by 9 bases and V by 9 bases; bases with no gene match: 10. The CDR3 loop reads CASAGGPLGQYF. The CDR3 DNA reads as TGTGCCAGTGCAGGGGGCCCTTTGGGGCAGTACTTC.

This clone was found once. J is TRBJ2-5 and V is TRBV11-2, with a tentative D call TRBD2 (7 bases). Germline V gene data show CDR1 as SGHAT and CDR2 as FQNNGV. The CDR3 runs 14 residues. Trimming took off 7 bases at V and 5 bases at J, with 17 bases between the two ends. The CDR3 DNA is TGTGCCAGCACCCGGGGGGCTCTAGTCGAGACCCAGTACTTC. This sequence encodes CASTRGALVETQYF.